One sample yielded the 21 T cell receptor beta chains listed below, sequenced in a study of cytomegalovirus exposure and HLA in healthy donors. Amplification used 60 Vbeta primers and 13 Jbeta primers. TCRdb keeps only in-frame clones here, not all; method: immunoSEQ multiplex PCR. The sample carries over 250,000 clones, roughly 70% recorded once. Sample: PBMCs. Receptors were obtained from a female donor in good health and CMV-seronegative.

The chain couples TRBV5-6 to TRBJ2-7, with 10 bases identical to TRBD1. The CDR3 runs to 16 residues. V lost 0 bases and J lost 4; bases outside the gene matches: 7. CDR1 and CDR2 (germline): SGHDT, YYEEEE. The CDR3 coding sequence is TGTGCCAGCAGCTTGGGAGTTCCGGGACAGGGGTACGAGCAGTACTTC. Translating gives CASSLGVPGQGYEQYF. The full variable domain, with the rest looked up from reference TRBV5-6 and TRBJ2-7, is DAGVTQSPTHLIKTRGQQVTLRCSPKSGHDTVSWYQQALGQGPQFIFQYYEEEERQRGNFPDRFSGHQFPNYSSELNVNALLLGDSALYLCASSLGVPGQGYEQYFGPGTRLTVT.

This sequence joins TRBV20-1 and TRBJ2-3; the D is unclear. V was pared by 8 bases and J by 6 bases, with 9 bases between. This CDR3 has 10 residues. The germline CDR1 and CDR2 sequences are DFQATT and SNEGSKA (reference sequence). The CDR3 sequence: CSFSRDTQYF. CDR3 coding DNA: TGCAGTTTTTCGAGGGATACGCAGTATTTT.

V is TRBV2 and J is TRBJ2-7; 13 nucleotides line up with TRBD2. Germline-derived CDR1 and CDR2 are SNHLY and FYNNEI. The CDR3 consists of 15 residues. V shed 4 bases, J shed 3 bases, and the junction held 3 bases outside the gene matches. In nucleotides, the CDR3 is TGTGCCAGCAGTGGGCGACTAGCGGGAGGCTACGAGCAGTACTTC. Its protein is CASSGRLAGGYEQYF.

In this sample, this clone turned up a few times. The V and J genes are TRBV5-6 and TRBJ2-7; 8 bases map to TRBD2. With 4 bases clipped from V and 0 bases from J, the junction kept 15 bases outside the gene matches. The CDR3 consists of 18 residues. Germline V gives CDR1 SGHDT, CDR2 YYEEEE. Here the CDR3 DNA reads TGTGCCAGCAGCCAAGGGGTAGCGGGACCGCCCCTCTCCTACGAGCAGTACTTC. It is translated as CASSQGVAGPPLSYEQYF.

The chain uses TRBV5-1 and TRBJ2-2; the D gene is possibly TRBD1 (6 bases). Trimming took off 4 bases at V and 1 base at J, with 11 bases between the two ends. This CDR3 contains 15 residues. The germline V gene encodes CDR1 SGHRS and CDR2 YFSETQ. DNA of the CDR3: TGCGCCAGCAGCCACGGACAGAGGAACACCGGGGAGCTGTTTTTT. Its translation is CASSHGQRNTGELFF.

The chain has TRBV19 and TRBJ2-7; tentative D call: TRBD1 (5 bases). The V and J ends lost 3 bases and 0 bases respectively, with 9 bases between them. Germline V gene data show CDR1 as LNHDA and CDR2 as SQIVND (reference sequence). This CDR3 contains 14 residues. The CDR3 here is CASSIDSSSYEQYF. CDR3 bases: TGTGCCAGTAGTATTGACAGCAGCTCCTACGAGCAGTACTTC.

Remarks on this clone: At one end the junction does not follow the germline gene, possibly because of a read error. The chain employs TRBV7-9 and TRBJ2-1, with 13 bases fitting TRBD2. This CDR3 contains 18 residues. Germline-derived CDR1 and CDR2 are SEHNR and FQNEAQ (reference sequence). CDR3 loop: CSSSLDWTSGSHRNEQFF. DNA of the CDR3: TGTTCCAGCAGCTTAGATTGGACTAGCGGGAGTCATCGCAATGAGCAGTTCTTC.

This chain uses TRBV2 with TRBJ2-7, with TRBD2 matching 7 bases. The CDR3 contains 17 residues. Germline V gives CDR1 SNHLY, CDR2 FYNNEI. V gave up 1 base and J gave up 3 bases; unmatched junction bases: 12. The CDR3, as DNA: TGTGCCAGCAGTGAAGTAAGGTATCGCGGGGGAGACTACGAGCAGTACTTC. Protein product: CASSEVRYRGGDYEQYF. The full variable domain, rest sourced from reference TRBV2 and TRBJ2-7, is EPEVTQTPSHQVTQMGQEVILRCVPISNHLYFYWYRQILGQKVEFLVSFYNNEISEKSEIFDDQFSVERPDGSNFTLKIRSTKLEDSAMYFCASSEVRYRGGDYEQYFGPGTRLTVT.

The table lists this clone with a few counts. This chain connects TRBV6-5 to TRBJ1-4; a weak D match, TRBD1 (5 bases). The V gene lost 2 bases and the J gene lost 8 bases, with 12 bases spanning the gap. From germline, CDR1 is MNHEY and CDR2 SVGAGI. The CDR3 length is 14 residues. CDR3 in amino acids: CASSYGPGREKLFF. Here the CDR3 DNA reads TGTGCCAGCAGTTACGGTCCAGGGAGGGAAAAACTGTTTTTT.

The chain combines TRBV9 with TRBJ1-1; D might be TRBD1 (6 bases). The CDR3 loop spans 16 amino acids. Trimming left V 4 bases short and J 1 base short, with 17 bases between. The germline gives CDR1 SGDLS, CDR2 YYNGEE. The DNA for the CDR3 is TGTGCCAGCAGCCGTACATTCGGACAGCGGAACACTGAAGCTTTCTTT. Translated: CASSRTFGQRNTEAFF.

This clone was found a few times. V and J are TRBV2 and TRBJ1-5, with 7 positions matching TRBD1. V dropped 1 base and J dropped 5; count of bases not matched to a gene: 5. Germline V CDR1 and CDR2: SNHLY, FYNNEI. The CDR3 spans 15 residues. The CDR3 nucleotides are TGTGCCAGCAGTGAAGAAAGGGGGCCGGATCAGCCCCAGCATTTT. Residues: CASSEERGPDQPQHF.

The rearrangement joins TRBV19 to TRBJ2-3; no reliable D call. Trimming removed 10 bases at V and 2 bases at J, with 16 bases between. From germline, CDR1 is LNHDA and CDR2 SQIVND (reference sequence). This CDR3 region has 14 residues. The CDR3: CATRGIDSTDTQYF. The CDR3 bases are TGTGCCACCAGAGGCATAGATTCCACAGATACGCAGTATTTT. Full variable domain (remainder filled in from reference TRBV19 and TRBJ2-3): DGGITQSPKYLFRKEGQNVTLSCEQNLNHDAMYWYRQDPGQGLRLIYYSQIVNDFQKGDIAEGYSVSREKKESFPLTVTSAQKNPTAFYLCATRGIDSTDTQYFGPGTRLTVL.

J is TRBJ1-4 and V is TRBV6-1; D not certain. The germline CDR1 and CDR2 sequences are MNHNS and SASEGT. This CDR3 has 15 residues. V was cut by 6 bases and J by 0 bases, with 11 bases left in between. CDR3 coding DNA: TGTGCCAGCAGCCTAATGAGAGCAACTAATGAAAAACTGTTTTTT. Amino acid sequence: CASSLMRATNEKLFF.

This chain uses TRBV11-2 with TRBJ2-7; TRBD1 agrees at 12 bases. This CDR3 region has 15 residues. V dropped 2 bases and J dropped 5; count of bases not matched to a gene: 4. From germline, CDR1 is SGHAT and CDR2 FQNNGV. CDR3 sequence reads: CASSLRGTGGDEQYF. CDR3 DNA: TGTGCCAGCAGCTTAAGGGGGACAGGGGGCGACGAGCAGTACTTC.

This clone was recorded a few times. V and J are TRBV14 and TRBJ2-5; D is possibly TRBD2 (5 bases). Germline assignment: CDR1 SGHDN and CDR2 FVKESK. The CDR3 spans 13 residues. V was cut by 4 bases and J by 2 bases, with 8 bases left in between. CDR3 residues: CASSRGLQETQYF. CDR3 in DNA: TGTGCCAGCAGCCGAGGGTTACAAGAGACCCAGTACTTC.

CDR3 sequence: CASSPVRGSEQYF. The CDR3 nucleotides read TGTGCCAGCAGCCCCGTTCGGGGTAGTGAGCAGTACTTC. The chain combines TRBV7-8 with TRBJ2-7, with D perhaps matching TRBD2 (5 bases). The CDR3 contains 13 residues. The V end was cut by 5 bases, the J end by 7 bases, with 15 bases between. Per the germline V gene, CDR1 is SGHVS and CDR2 is FQNEAQ.

This chain links TRBV6-5 with TRBJ2-1; D might be TRBD1 (6 bases). The length of the CDR3 is 11 residues. Per the germline V gene, CDR1 is MNHEY and CDR2 is SVGAGI. The V and J ends lost 5 bases and 9 bases respectively, with 8 bases between them. DNA for the CDR3: TGTGCCAGCAGTGTGGGGGCTGAGCAGTTCTTC. Its protein product is CASSVGAEQFF.

This chain connects TRBV7-8 to TRBJ2-3, with a tentative D call TRBD1 (6 bases). V shed 5 bases and J shed 2 bases, with 17 bases lying between them. The CDR3 has 16 residues. The germline V gene has CDR1 SGHVS and CDR2 FQNEAQ. The CDR3 region is CASSLLGGLDTDTQYF. The CDR3 DNA reads as TGTGCCAGCAGCCTATTAGGGGGATTGGACACAGATACGCAGTATTTT.

The gene calls are TRBV19 and TRBJ2-6, with 7 bases lining up with TRBD1. Germline CDR1 LNHDA, CDR2 SQIVND (reference sequence). The CDR3 sequence is 14 residues long. V was pared by 8 bases and J by 1 base, with 2 bases of the junction left unmatched. Here the CDR3 reads CASDRDSGANVLTF. DNA of the CDR3: TGTGCCAGTGACAGGGATTCTGGGGCCAACGTCCTGACTTTC.

Remarks on this clone: A read error may account for a junction end that differs from germline. V gene TRBV7-9 combines with J gene TRBJ2-1, with D possibly being TRBD2 (5 bases). The CDR3 runs to 15 residues. CDR1 and CDR2 (germline): SEHNR, FQNEAQ (reference sequence). DNA for the CDR3: TGTTCCAGCAGCCCCCGTGTAGCGCCTTTAGATGAGCAGTTCTTC. It encodes CSSSPRVAPLDEQFF.

V is TRBV6-1 and J is TRBJ1-1, with a weak D call TRBD1 (5 bases). V lost 4 bases to trimming and J lost 6 bases, with 12 bases between them. The CDR3 is made up of 13 amino acids. The germline V gene has CDR1 MNHNS and CDR2 SASEGT. CDR3 DNA: TGTGCCAGCAGTGGTAGTGGGGGGGCTGAAGCTTTCTTT. Encoded protein: CASSGSGGAEAFF.